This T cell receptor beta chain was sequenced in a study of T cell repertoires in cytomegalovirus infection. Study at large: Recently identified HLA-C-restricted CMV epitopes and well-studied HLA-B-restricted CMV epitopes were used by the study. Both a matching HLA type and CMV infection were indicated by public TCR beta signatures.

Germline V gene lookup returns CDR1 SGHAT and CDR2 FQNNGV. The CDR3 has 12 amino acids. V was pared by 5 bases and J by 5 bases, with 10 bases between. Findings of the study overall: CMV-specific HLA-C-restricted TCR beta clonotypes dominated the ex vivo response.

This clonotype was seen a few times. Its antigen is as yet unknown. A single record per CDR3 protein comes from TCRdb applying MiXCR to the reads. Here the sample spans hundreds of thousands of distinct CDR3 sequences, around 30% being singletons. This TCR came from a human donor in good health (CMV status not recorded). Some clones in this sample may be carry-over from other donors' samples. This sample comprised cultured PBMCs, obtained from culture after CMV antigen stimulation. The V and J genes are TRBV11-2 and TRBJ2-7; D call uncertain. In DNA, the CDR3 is TGTGCCAGCAGCCAAAGGACCAACGAGCAGTACTTC. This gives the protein CASSQRTNEQYF.